This T cell receptor beta chain came from a study of Graves' ophthalmopathy and Graves' hyperthyroidism. V lost 5 bases to trimming and J lost 8 bases, with 16 bases between them. There are 15 residues in the CDR3. In germline, CDR1 is SGHTA, CDR2 FQGNSA. Scientists amplified the TCR beta CDR3 regions from RNA transcripts. HTBI primers primed a first-round RT-PCR, and a second-round multiplex PCR followed. Each CDR3 protein is one row after TCRdb ran MiXCR on the multiplex PCR reads. This sample has approximately 700,000 distinct CDR3 sequences; approximately 39% occur once, and the top ten carry 2.5% to 3.5%.

V usage is TRBV7-2 and J usage is TRBJ1-6; D may be TRBD1 (5 bases). This sequence was found in an adult man with Graves' ophthalmopathy. Sequencing was carried out using peripheral blood. The CDR3 reads CASSGDRRRDSPLHF. CDR3 nucleotide sequence: TGTGCCAGCAGCGGGGACCGAAGGAGGGATTCACCCCTCCACTTT. Complete variable domain (other parts from reference TRBV7-2 and TRBJ1-6): GAGVSQSPSNKVTEKGKDVELRCDPISGHTALYWYRQSLGQGLEFLIYFQGNSAPDKSGLPSDRFSAERTGGSVSTLTIQRTQQEDSAVYLCASSGDRRRDSPLHFGNGTRLTVT.